These 9 T cell receptor beta chains share one sample of origin, sequenced in a study of T-cell memory formation after mild COVID-19. Via MiXCR, TCRdb re-called the 5' RACE reads, giving one row per CDR3 protein. Among 450,000 to 650,000 distinct CDR3 sequences listed, about a fifth were seen once. Sequencing was done on a sample of PBMCs or a T cell subset sorted from them (not recorded which). These receptors were obtained from an adult woman who had mild COVID-19 (a few samples of this study predate the infection). Cell type and time point are not known.

The CDR3 region is CSARATEGPEQFF. CDR3 DNA: TGCAGTGCTAGAGCTACCGAGGGGCCTGAGCAGTTCTTC. The rearrangement joins TRBV20-1 to TRBJ2-1, with D tentatively TRBD1 or TRBD2 (5 bases each). The CDR3 loop spans 13 amino acids. CDR1 DFQATT and CDR2 SNEGSKA come from the germline V gene (reference sequence). The V and J ends lost 1 base and 9 bases respectively, with 13 bases between them.

The chain couples TRBV12-3 or TRBV12-4 to TRBJ1-6; 9 nucleotides agree with TRBD1. J gave up 9 bases and V 6 bases, and 12 bases lay outside the gene matches. The CDR3 extends over 16 amino acids. The DNA for the CDR3 is TGTGCCAGCAGACCAACCCGACAGGGGGGGATTTCACCCCTCCACTTT. It translates to CASRPTRQGGISPLHF.

This chain connects TRBV5-5 to TRBJ2-2; D remains unclear. CDR3 size: 15 residues. V dropped 4 bases and J dropped 4 bases, with 14 bases sitting between them. Per germline, CDR1 SGHKS and CDR2 YYEKEE (reference sequence). The CDR3 DNA follows: TGTGCCAGCAGCGGGCCAGGACGGAGCACCGGGGAGCTGTTTTTT. Its translation: CASSGPGRSTGELFF.

This clonotype occurred a few times. The chain employs TRBV2 and TRBJ2-4; no firm D call. CDR1 and CDR2 (germline): SNHLY, FYNNEI. The CDR3 covers 11 residues. V was pared by 4 bases and J by 10 bases, with 8 bases between. In DNA form, the CDR3 reads TGTGCCAGCAGTGGTTCTCAAATTCAGTACTTC. The encoded protein is CASSGSQIQYF.

The J gene is TRBJ2-2, the V gene TRBV6-2 or TRBV6-3, with TRBD2 identical over 7 bases. Unmatched junction bases numbered 6, after V lost 0 bases and J lost 8 bases. CDR3 size: 15 residues. CDR1 and CDR2 (germline): MNHEY, SVGEGT. As DNA, the CDR3 is TGTGCCAGCAGTTACTCCTGGACTAGAGCGGGGGAGCTGTTTTTT. Its translation: CASSYSWTRAGELFF.

This clonotype was counted between two and nine times. The chain links TRBV6-2 or TRBV6-3 to TRBJ2-2; TRBD2 might be the D (6 bases). The CDR3 loop spans 14 amino acids. Germline V CDR1 and CDR2: MNHEY, SVGEGT. V was pared by 5 bases and J by 7 bases, with 14 bases between. Here the CDR3 DNA reads TGTGCCAGCAGTACGTCTAGCGAAGGCGGGGAGCTGTTTTTT. Amino acids: CASSTSSEGGELFF.

This chain connects TRBV28 to TRBJ2-7; D unresolved. Trimming took 2 bases from V and 2 from J, leaving 16 bases between them. Germline V gene lookup returns CDR1 MDHEN and CDR2 SYDVKM. The CDR3 contains 16 residues. This CDR3 reads CASSLGPSVVTYEQYF. The CDR3 DNA follows: TGTGCCAGCAGTTTAGGTCCGAGTGTGGTCACCTACGAGCAGTACTTC.

The rearrangement joins TRBV15 to TRBJ1-1; a possible D gene is TRBD1 (5 bases). The germline gives CDR1 LNHNV, CDR2 YYDKDF (reference sequence). V gave up 0 bases and J gave up 6 bases, with 17 bases separating them. The CDR3 is 16 residues long. As DNA, the CDR3 is TGTGCCACCAGCAGAGACCCGCGGGGGAGGGTCCCTGAAGCTTTCTTT. Its protein is CATSRDPRGRVPEAFF.

There are a few counts of this clonotype. The V call is TRBV5-1, the J call TRBJ1-5, with 7 bases matching TRBD1. The V gene's germline CDR1 is SGHRS and CDR2 YFSETQ. Trimming removed 5 bases from V and 2 bases from J; junction bases left unmatched: 4. The length of the CDR3 is 14 residues. The CDR3 spells CASRSGQGNQPQHF. CDR3 DNA sequence: TGCGCCAGCAGATCCGGACAGGGCAATCAGCCCCAGCATTTT.